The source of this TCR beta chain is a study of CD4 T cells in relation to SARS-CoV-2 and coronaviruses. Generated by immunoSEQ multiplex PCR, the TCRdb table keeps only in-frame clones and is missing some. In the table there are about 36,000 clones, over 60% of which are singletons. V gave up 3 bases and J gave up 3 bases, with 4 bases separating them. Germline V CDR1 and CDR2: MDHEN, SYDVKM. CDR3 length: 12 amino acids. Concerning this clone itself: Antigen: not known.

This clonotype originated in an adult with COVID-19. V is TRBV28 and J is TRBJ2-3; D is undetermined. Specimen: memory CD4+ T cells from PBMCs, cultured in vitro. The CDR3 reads CASSFRTDTQYF. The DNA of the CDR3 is TGTGCCAGCAGTTTCAGGACAGATACGCAGTATTTT.